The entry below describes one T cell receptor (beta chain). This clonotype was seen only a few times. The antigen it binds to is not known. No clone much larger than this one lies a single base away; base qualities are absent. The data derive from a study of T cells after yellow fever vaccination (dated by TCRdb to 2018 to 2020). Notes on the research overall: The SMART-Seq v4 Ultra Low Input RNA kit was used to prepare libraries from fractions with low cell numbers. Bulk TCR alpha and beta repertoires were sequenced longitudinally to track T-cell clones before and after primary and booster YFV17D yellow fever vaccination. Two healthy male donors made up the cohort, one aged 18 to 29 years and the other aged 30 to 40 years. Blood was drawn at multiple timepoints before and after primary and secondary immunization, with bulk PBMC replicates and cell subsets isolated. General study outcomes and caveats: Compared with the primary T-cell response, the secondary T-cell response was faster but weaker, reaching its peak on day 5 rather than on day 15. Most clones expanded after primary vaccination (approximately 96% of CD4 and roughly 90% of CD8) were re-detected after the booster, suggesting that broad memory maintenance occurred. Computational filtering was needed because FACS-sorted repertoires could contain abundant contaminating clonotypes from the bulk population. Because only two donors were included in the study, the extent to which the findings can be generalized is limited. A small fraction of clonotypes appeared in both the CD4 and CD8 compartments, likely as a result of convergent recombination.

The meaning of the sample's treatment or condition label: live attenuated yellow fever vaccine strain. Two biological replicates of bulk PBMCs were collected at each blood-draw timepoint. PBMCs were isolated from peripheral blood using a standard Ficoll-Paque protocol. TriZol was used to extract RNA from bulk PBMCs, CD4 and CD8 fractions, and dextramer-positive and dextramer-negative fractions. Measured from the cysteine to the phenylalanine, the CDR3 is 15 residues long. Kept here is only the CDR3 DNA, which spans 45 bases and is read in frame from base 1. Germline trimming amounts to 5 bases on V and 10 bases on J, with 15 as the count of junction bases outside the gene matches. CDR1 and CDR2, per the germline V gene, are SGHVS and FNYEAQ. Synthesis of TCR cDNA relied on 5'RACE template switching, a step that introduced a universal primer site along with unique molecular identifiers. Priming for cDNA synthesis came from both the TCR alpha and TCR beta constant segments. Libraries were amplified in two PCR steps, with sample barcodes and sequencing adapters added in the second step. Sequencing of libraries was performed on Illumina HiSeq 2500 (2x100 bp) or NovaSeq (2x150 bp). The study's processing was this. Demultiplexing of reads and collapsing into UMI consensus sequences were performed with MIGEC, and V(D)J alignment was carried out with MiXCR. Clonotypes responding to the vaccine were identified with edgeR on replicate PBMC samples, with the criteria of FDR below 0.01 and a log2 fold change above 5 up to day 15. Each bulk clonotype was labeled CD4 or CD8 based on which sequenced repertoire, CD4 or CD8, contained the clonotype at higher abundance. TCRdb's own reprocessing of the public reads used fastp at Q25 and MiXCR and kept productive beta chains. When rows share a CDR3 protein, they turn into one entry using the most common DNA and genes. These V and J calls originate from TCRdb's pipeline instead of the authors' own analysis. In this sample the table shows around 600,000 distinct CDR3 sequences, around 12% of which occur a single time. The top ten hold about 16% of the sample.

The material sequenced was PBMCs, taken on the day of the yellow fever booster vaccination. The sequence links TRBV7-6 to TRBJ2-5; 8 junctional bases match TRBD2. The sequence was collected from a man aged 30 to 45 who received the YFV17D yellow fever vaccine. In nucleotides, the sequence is TGTGCCAGCAGCCCGAACGGGGGGGGACTGGCTGGCCAGTACTTC. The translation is CASSPNGGGLAGQYF.